The T cell receptor (beta chain) described here comes from a study of OX40 agonist ivuxolimab in advanced cancers. Concerning the study at large: The costimulatory receptor OX40 (CD134) was targeted by ivuxolimab, a fully human IgG2 agonistic monoclonal antibody. Intravenous ivuxolimab was administered to patients every 2 weeks at six dose levels: 0.01, 0.1, 0.3, 1.5, 3 and 10 mg/kg. Of the roughly 54 dose-escalation patients, hepatocellular carcinoma was present in around 20, melanoma in approximately 15, renal cell carcinoma in 9 and head and neck cancer in 9. A male proportion of almost 85% and a mean age of 60 years, ranging from 23 to 79, were recorded for the dose-escalation cohort. Prior anti-PD-1, anti-PD-L1 or anti-CTLA-4 therapy was permitted, and about 40% of dose-escalation patients had received checkpoint inhibitors. Partial responses occurred in three dose-escalation patients, of whom one had hepatocellular carcinoma and two had cutaneous melanoma. The purpose of peripheral TCRbeta sequencing was to test whether ivuxolimab changed TCR sequence diversity and led to clonal T-cell expansion. The paper describes the monotherapy dose-escalation part (N = 52 patients) of the phase I trial of ivuxolimab.

Turning to this clone: This receptor's antigen is unknown. Per-base qualities were not stored, and no clone one base away is much larger.

What the study reported, not specific to this receptor: Low levels of normalized T-cell clonal expansion were also seen in some nonresponding patients. Which antigens the clonally expanded peripheral T cells were specific for was not determined. In the 0.1-3.0 mg/kg groups, partial responders had among the lowest normalized peripheral clonal expansion, particularly in CD8+ T cells. After ivuxolimab, CD8+ T cells had more expanded clones than CD4+ T cells on average. At doses of 0.1 to 3.0 mg/kg, clonal expansion of both CD4+ and CD8+ blood T cells was observed from baseline to week 6.

Genomic DNA was isolated from the sorted cells so that the TCRbeta CDR3 region could be sequenced. TCRbeta CDR3 regions were sequenced using the immunoSEQ Assay. Not all clones reach the TCRdb copy of this immuneACCESS table, which keeps in-frame sequences only. Checked studies attribute under half of the gap to unresolved V genes and leave the rest unexplained. For this sample the table gives tens of thousands of clones, of which about 88% were detected only once. The top ten clones comprise over 15% of the sample. Patients with autoimmune disease history or receiving systemic immunosuppression were excluded from the trial. Peripheral blood for TCR sequencing was collected from all dose cohorts at baseline, on cycle 4 day 1, and on cycle 7 day 1. The samples were drawn from a first-in-human, open-label, multicenter phase I dose-escalation trial of ivuxolimab. The trial enrolled adults with locally advanced or metastatic head and neck squamous cell, hepatocellular, melanoma or renal cell carcinoma. Before TCR sequencing, CD4+ and CD8+ T cells were separately sorted from peripheral blood.

Looking up the germline V gene (reference sequence) yields CDR1 MNHEY and CDR2 SMNVEV. The CDR3 runs 14 residues from the cysteine to the phenylalanine. CDR3 DNA only is kept here, 42 bases in frame from base 1. V is shortened by 0 bases, J by 5 bases, and the region joining them spans 11 bases. The source of this sequence is an adult with an advanced solid tumor such as melanoma, head and neck, liver or kidney cancer. The chain was built from TRBV27 and TRBJ2-7, with no reliable assignment of the D segment. The input for sequencing was CD4+ or CD8+ T cells sorted from blood, taken in a trial of the OX40 agonist ivuxolimab. The sequenced DNA is TGTGCCAGCAGTTTATCCGTAGCTCCTAACGAGCAGTACTTC. Its translation is CASSLSVAPNEQYF.